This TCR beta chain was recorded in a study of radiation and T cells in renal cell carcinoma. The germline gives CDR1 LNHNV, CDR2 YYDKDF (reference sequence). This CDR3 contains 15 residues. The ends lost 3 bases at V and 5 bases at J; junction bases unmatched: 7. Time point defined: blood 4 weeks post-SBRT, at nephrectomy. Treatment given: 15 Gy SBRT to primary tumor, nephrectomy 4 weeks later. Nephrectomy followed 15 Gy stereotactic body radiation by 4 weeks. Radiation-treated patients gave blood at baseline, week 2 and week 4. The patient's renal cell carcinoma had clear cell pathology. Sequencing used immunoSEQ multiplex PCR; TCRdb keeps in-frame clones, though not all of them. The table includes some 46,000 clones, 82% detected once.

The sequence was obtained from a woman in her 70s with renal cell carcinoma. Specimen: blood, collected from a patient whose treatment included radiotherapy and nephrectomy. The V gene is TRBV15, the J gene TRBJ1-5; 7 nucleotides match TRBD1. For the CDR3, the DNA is TGTGCCACCAGCAGCCGACAGGGCTCCCATCAGCCCCAGCATTTT. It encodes CATSSRQGSHQPQHF.